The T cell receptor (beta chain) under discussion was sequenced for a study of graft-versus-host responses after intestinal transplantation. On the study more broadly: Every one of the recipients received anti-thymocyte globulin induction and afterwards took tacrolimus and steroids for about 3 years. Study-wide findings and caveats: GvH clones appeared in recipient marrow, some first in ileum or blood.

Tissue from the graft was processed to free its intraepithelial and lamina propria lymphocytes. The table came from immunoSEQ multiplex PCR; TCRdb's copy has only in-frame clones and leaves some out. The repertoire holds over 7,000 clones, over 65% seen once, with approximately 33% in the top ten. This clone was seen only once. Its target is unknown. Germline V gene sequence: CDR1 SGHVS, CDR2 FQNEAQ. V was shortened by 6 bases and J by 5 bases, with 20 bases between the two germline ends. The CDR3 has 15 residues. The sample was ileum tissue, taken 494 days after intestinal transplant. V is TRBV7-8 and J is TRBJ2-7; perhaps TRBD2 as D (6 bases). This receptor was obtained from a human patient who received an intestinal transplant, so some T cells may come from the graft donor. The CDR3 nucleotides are TGTGCCAGCAGGGGGGTTGGCGGGGTTGGCCACGAGCAGTACTTC. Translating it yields CASRGVGGVGHEQYF. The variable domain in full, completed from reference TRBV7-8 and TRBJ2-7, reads GAGVSQSPRYKVAKRGQDVALRCDPISGHVSLFWYQQALGQGPEFLTYFQNEAQLDKSGLPSDRFFAERPEGSVSTLKIQRTQQEDSAVYLCASRGVGGVGHEQYFGPGTRLTVT.